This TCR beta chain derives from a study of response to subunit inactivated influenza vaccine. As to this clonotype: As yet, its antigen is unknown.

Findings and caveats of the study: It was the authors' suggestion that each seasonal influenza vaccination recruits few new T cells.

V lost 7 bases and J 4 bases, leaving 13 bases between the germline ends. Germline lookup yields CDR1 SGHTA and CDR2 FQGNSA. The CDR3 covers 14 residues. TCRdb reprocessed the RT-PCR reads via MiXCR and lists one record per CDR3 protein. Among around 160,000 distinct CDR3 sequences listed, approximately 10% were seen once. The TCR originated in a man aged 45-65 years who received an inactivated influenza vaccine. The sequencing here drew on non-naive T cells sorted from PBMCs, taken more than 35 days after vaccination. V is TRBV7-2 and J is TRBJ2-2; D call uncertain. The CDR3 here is CASTYQESTGELFF. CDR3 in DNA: TGTGCCAGCACCTACCAGGAGAGCACCGGGGAGCTGTTTTTT. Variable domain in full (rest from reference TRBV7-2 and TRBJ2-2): GAGVSQSPSNKVTEKGKDVELRCDPISGHTALYWYRQSLGQGLEFLIYFQGNSAPDKSGLPSDRFSAERTGGSVSTLTIQRTQQEDSAVYLCASTYQESTGELFFGEGSRLTVL.